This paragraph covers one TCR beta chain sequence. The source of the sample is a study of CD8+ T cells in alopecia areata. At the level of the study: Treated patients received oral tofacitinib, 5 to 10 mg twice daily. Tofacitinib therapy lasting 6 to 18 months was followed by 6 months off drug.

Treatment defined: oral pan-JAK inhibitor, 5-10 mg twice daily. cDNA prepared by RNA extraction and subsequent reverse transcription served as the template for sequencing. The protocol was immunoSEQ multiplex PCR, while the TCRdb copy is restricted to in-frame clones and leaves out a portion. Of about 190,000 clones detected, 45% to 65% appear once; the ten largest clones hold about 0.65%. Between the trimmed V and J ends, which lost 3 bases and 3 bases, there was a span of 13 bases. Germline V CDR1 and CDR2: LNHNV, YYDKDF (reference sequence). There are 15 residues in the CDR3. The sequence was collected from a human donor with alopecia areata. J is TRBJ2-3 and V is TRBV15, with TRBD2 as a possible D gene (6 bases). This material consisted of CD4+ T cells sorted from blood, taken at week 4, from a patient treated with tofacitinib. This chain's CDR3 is CATSRGAGPTDTQYF. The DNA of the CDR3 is TGTGCCACCAGCAGGGGCGCGGGGCCGACAGATACGCAGTATTTT.